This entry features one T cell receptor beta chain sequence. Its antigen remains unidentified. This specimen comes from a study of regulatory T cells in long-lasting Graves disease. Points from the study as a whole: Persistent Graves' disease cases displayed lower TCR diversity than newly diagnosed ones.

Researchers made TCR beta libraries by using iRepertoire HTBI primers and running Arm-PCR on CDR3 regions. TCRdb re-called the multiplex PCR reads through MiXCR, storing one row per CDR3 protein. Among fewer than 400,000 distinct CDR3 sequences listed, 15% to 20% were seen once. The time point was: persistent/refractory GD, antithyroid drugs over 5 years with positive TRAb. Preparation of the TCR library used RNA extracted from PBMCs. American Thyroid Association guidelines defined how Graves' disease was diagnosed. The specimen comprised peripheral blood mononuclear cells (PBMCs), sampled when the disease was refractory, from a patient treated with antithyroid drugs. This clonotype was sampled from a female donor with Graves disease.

CDR3 protein: CASSPQGDIYGYTF. The CDR3 nucleotides read TGTGCCAGTAGCCCCCAGGGGGATATCTATGGCTACACCTTC. The chain links TRBV19 to TRBJ1-2; 7 bases map to TRBD1. Germline CDR1 reads LNHDA; CDR2 reads SQIVND (reference sequence). Germline trimming cut 6 bases from V and 4 bases from J; bases unmatched to any gene: 8. CDR3 length equals 14 residues.